This T cell receptor beta chain was captured in a study of blood T cells in healthy people across ages. Germline-derived CDR1 and CDR2 are LGHNT and FRNRAP. Deletions cut 1 base from V and 5 bases from J, with 5 bases between. This CDR3 spans 12 amino acids. Ranging in age from roughly 6 to 90, the donors were healthy Caucasian individuals from Russia. A second PCR, run for about 6 to 11 cycles, used a sample-barcoded 5' primer plus a J-beta primer mix. TCRdb ran MiXCR on the 5' RACE reads and lists one entry per CDR3 protein. The table includes 700,000 to 900,000 distinct CDR3 sequences, approximately 24% detected once. This same sample was also taken into another study, of T cells of mothers and their children.

The chain uses TRBV12-5 and TRBJ2-5; D unresolved. The TCR comes from a boy younger than 18 in good health. Source material: blood. The CDR3 here is CASGLDAETQYF. CDR3 nucleotides: TGTGCTAGTGGTTTGGATGCTGAGACCCAGTACTTC.